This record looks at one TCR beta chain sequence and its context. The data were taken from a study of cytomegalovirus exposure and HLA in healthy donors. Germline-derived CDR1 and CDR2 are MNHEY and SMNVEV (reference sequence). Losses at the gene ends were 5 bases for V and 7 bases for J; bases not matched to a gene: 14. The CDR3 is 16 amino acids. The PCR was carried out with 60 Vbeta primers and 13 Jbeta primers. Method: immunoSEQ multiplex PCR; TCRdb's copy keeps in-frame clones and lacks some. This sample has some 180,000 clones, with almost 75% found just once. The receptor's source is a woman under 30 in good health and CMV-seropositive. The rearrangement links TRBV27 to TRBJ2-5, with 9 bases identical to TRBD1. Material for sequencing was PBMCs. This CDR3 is CASSGHYRTGVVTQYF. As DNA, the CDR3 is TGTGCCAGCAGTGGGCATTACAGGACAGGGGTCGTGACCCAGTACTTC.